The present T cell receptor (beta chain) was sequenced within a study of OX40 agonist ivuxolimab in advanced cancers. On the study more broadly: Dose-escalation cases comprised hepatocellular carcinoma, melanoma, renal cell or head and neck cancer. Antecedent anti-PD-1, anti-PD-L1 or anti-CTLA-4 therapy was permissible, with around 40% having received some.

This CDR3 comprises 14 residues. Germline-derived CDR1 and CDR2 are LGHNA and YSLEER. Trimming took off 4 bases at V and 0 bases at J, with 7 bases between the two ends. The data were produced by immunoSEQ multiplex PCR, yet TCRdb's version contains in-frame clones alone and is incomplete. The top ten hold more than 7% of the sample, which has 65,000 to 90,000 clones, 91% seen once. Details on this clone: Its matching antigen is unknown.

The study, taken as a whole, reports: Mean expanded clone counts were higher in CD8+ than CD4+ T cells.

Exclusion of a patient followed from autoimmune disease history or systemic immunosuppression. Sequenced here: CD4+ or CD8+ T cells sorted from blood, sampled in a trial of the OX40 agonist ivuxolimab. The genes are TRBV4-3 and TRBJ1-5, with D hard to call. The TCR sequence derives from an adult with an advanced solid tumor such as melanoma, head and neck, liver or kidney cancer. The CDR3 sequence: CASSPPHSNQPQHF. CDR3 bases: TGCGCCAGCAGCCCTCCCCATAGCAATCAGCCCCAGCATTTT.